This TCR beta chain was captured by sequencing in a study of cytomegalovirus exposure and HLA in healthy donors. Study results and limitations: Reportedly, TCR beta sequences accurately predicted HLA-A and HLA-B alleles in most subjects. TCR beta V- and J-gene trimming was later associated with a missense DCLRE1C variant.

PCR involved 60 Vbeta and 13 Jbeta primers. Using immunoSEQ multiplex PCR, the repertoire was profiled, and TCRdb retains in-frame clones only, with some absent. The sample has some 170,000 clones; less than 80% are singletons. Details on this clone: Its specificity is not known.

Sequenced material: PBMCs. The source of this sequence is a man aged 40-50 years in good health and CMV-seronegative.

DNA for the CDR3: TGTGCCAGCATCAGGGAAGGGTCACCCCTCCACTTT. Encoded protein: CASIREGSPLHF. The chain uses TRBV28 and TRBJ1-6, with D possibly being TRBD1 (5 bases). The germline CDR1 and CDR2 sequences are MDHEN and SYDVKM. The CDR3 length is 12 residues. V lost 7 bases, J lost 10 bases, and 11 bases lay in between.